Listed below are T cell receptor beta chains from one sample, sequenced in a study of blood T cell repertoires in COVID-19. Sequencing used immunoSEQ multiplex PCR; TCRdb keeps in-frame clones, though not all of them. In the table there are about 100,000 clones, 65% to 75% of which are singletons. Specimen: peripheral blood. All receptors come from an older man with acute or convalescent COVID-19. Both conserved end residues are part of each CDR3. A D gene is named only where the DNA matches it firmly. Size values are once, few and many counts, or a class for expanded clones, and some rows have none.

abundance | j_gene | d_gene | v_gene | CDR3nt | CDR3aa
- | TRBJ2-1 | - | TRBV9 | TGTGCCAGCAGCGTGGCGGGAACGGCCAATGAGCAGTTCTTC | CASSVAGTANEQFF
- | TRBJ1-4 | TRBD1 | TRBV5-6 | TGTGCCAGCAGCTTGGATCAGGGGGCTGGGGAAAAACTGTTTTTT | CASSLDQGAGEKLFF
- | TRBJ2-1 | TRBD2 | TRBV28 | TGTGCCAGCAGTTTAGGTGGACTAGCGTTCAATGAGCAGTTCTTC | CASSLGGLAFNEQFF
once | TRBJ1-1 | - | TRBV14 | TGTGCCAGCAGGCAGGGGACGAACACTGAAGCTTTCTTT | CASRQGTNTEAFF
few | TRBJ2-7 | TRBD2 | TRBV19 | TGTGCCAGTAGCGTGACTAGCGGGACTCTTCGGTACGAGCAGTACTTC | CASSVTSGTLRYEQYF
- | TRBJ1-1 | - | TRBV28 | TGTGCCAGCAGTCCTGGACAATCCCTCGCTGAAGCTTTCTTT | CASSPGQSLAEAFF
- | TRBJ2-7 | TRBD2 | TRBV28 | TGTGCCAGCAGTTTAATTCGTCTAGCGGGAGTCGTGTACGAGCAGTACTTC | CASSLIRLAGVVYEQYF
few | TRBJ2-4 | - | TRBV2 | TGTGCCAGCAGAGAACCTACCAGAGACGGGAACATTCAGTACTTC | CASREPTRDGNIQYF
few | TRBJ2-1 | TRBD2 | TRBV14 | TGTGCCAGCAGCCAAGGTTTTTATGTAGCGGGCATGGGTGAGCAGTTCTTC | CASSQGFYVAGMGEQFF
- | TRBJ1-5 | - | TRBV2 | TGTGCCAGCAGTGGTGACAGAGGCAATCAGCCCCAGCATTTT | CASSGDRGNQPQHF
- | TRBJ2-1 | - | TRBV5-4 | TGTGCCAGCAGCTTGTCCGGCTACAATGAGCAGTTCTTC | CASSLSGYNEQFF
- | TRBJ2-1 | TRBD2 | TRBV2 | TGTGCCAGCAGAGGCGGGAGGGGTCCTGATGAGCAGTTCTTC | CASRGGRGPDEQFF
once | TRBJ1-2 | - | TRBV7-2 | TGTGCCAGCAGCTTACCTAAAGACAGGCATGGCTACACCTTC | CASSLPKDRHGYTF
- | TRBJ2-7 | - | TRBV5-4 | TGTGCCAGCAGTCCGGGTGTCGGAAGCTCCTACGAGCAGTACTTC | CASSPGVGSSYEQYF
few | TRBJ2-7 | - | TRBV3-1/TRBV3-2 | TGTGCCAGCAGCCTCCGGGACTCGTCGAGCCACGAGCAGTACTTC | CASSLRDSSSHEQYF
- | TRBJ2-3 | - | TRBV3-1/TRBV3-2 | TGTGCCAGCAGCCTATACACAGATACGCAGTATTTT | CASSLYTDTQYF
- | TRBJ1-2 | TRBD1 | TRBV5-6 | TGTGCCAGCAGCGGACGGGACAGGGGATCTGGCTACACCTTC | CASSGRDRGSGYTF
- | TRBJ2-1 | - | TRBV19 | TGTGCCAGTAGTAGCCTAGAAGGCTCCTACAATGAGCAGTTCTTC | CASSSLEGSYNEQFF
- | TRBJ1-2 | - | TRBV19 | TGTGCCAGTAGTATAGACCCGTCGGCAGGAGGAAACTATGGCTACACCTTC | CASSIDPSAGGNYGYTF
- | TRBJ2-7 | - | TRBV6-6 | TGTGCCAGCAGACGAAACAGGGCCGACGAGCAGTACTTC | CASRRNRADEQYF
- | TRBJ1-2 | - | TRBV7-2 | TGTGCCAGCAGCCAGGGCGACGGCCCTGGTGGCTACACCTTC | CASSQGDGPGGYTF
- | TRBJ1-3 | - | TRBV20-1 | TGCAGTGCTAGTTCAGCGGAAGGAAACACCATATATTTT | CSASSAEGNTIYF
- | TRBJ2-3 | TRBD2 | TRBV7-2 | TGTGCCAGCAGCTTACTCGCTAGCGGGAAGGGAAGGGATACGCAGTATTTT | CASSLLASGKGRDTQYF
- | TRBJ2-5 | TRBD2 | TRBV5-4 | TGTGCCAGCAGCCCCCTAGCGGGAGGGGGAGAGACCCAGTACTTC | CASSPLAGGGETQYF
- | TRBJ1-1 | - | TRBV14 | TGTGCCAGCAGCCAATTCTCCCTCGACAGTTCGAACACTGAAGCTTTCTTT | CASSQFSLDSSNTEAFF
- | TRBJ2-3 | - | TRBV7-2 | TGTGCCAGCAGCTTAGTTTGGACAGCCGATACGCAGTATTTT | CASSLVWTADTQYF
once | TRBJ1-2 | TRBD1 | TRBV9 | TGTGCCAGCAGCTTCAGGGGACAGCGCTACACCTTC | CASSFRGQRYTF
- | TRBJ1-1 | - | TRBV18 | TGTGCCAGCTCACCACCGAACAGCGGGGGCACTGAAGCTTTCTTT | CASSPPNSGGTEAFF
- | TRBJ2-1 | TRBD2 | TRBV30 | TGTGCCTGGAGCTCTTCAAGCGGGGGCTCCTACAATGAGCAGTTCTTC | CAWSSSSGGSYNEQFF
once | TRBJ2-7 | - | TRBV12-3/TRBV12-4 | TGTGCCAGCAGTTCGGCCTACGAGCAGTACTTC | CASSSAYEQYF
- | TRBJ2-7 | TRBD2 | TRBV7-2 | TGTGCCAGCAGCTTTAGCGGGAGTGGGTACGAGCAGTACTTC | CASSFSGSGYEQYF
- | TRBJ2-7 | - | TRBV27 | TGTGCCAGCCGCTGGCGGGGTGCCCACGAGCAGTACTTC | CASRWRGAHEQYF
- | TRBJ2-1 | - | TRBV15 | TGTGCCACCAGCCCCCGAACGGGTCTCAATGAGCAGTTCTTC | CATSPRTGLNEQFF
- | TRBJ2-1 | TRBD2 | TRBV4-1 | TGCGCCAGCAGCCTTCCGAGGCTAGCGGGAGGTTCAAATGAGCAGTTCTTC | CASSLPRLAGGSNEQFF
few | TRBJ1-2 | - | TRBV3-1/TRBV3-2 | TGTGCCACCACGGGGCAGGGGAGTGGCTACACCTTC | CATTGQGSGYTF
- | TRBJ2-5 | TRBD2 | TRBV5-4 | TGTGCCAGCAGAGTCTGGGCTAGCGGGAGGGCCGTTGAGACCCAGTACTTC | CASRVWASGRAVETQYF
few | TRBJ1-1 | - | TRBV28 | TGTGCCAGCCGCGAGACAGACATATTGAACACTGAAGCTTTCTTT | CASRETDILNTEAFF
- | TRBJ1-2 | TRBD1 | TRBV28 | TGTGCCAGCAGTCGCTGGGCCCAGGGGACAGGGTCAAATTATGGCTACACCTTC | CASSRWAQGTGSNYGYTF
- | TRBJ1-1 | TRBD1 | TRBV28 | TGTGCCAGCTCGCCCGGACAGGGGAGCACTGAAGCTTTCTTT | CASSPGQGSTEAFF
once | TRBJ1-2 | TRBD1 | TRBV11-2 | TGTGCCAGCAGCACCCGACAGGGATGGAACTATGGCTACACCTTC | CASSTRQGWNYGYTF
- | TRBJ1-1 | - | TRBV29-1 | TGCAGCGTGAGCCGAGGGAACACTGAAGCTTTCTTT | CSVSRGNTEAFF
- | TRBJ2-7 | - | TRBV7-9 | TGTGCCAGCGTACCAGACCACGCGGGAAGAACTACGGGCAAGCAGTACTTC | CASVPDHAGRTTGKQYF
- | TRBJ1-2 | TRBD1 | TRBV5-8 | TGTGCCAGCAGCCACCAAGGGACAGTTCGGTATGGCTACACCTTC | CASSHQGTVRYGYTF
few | TRBJ2-7 | TRBD1 | TRBV16 | TGTGCCAGCAGCCAATCCAGGACAGGGGGTACCTACGAGCAGTACTTC | CASSQSRTGGTYEQYF
once | TRBJ1-1 | - | TRBV28 | TGTGCCAGCAGCCGCACCTCAGGTTCTGAAGCTTTCTTT | CASSRTSGSEAFF
- | TRBJ2-1 | TRBD1 | TRBV24-1 | TGTGCCACCAGTGACGACAGGGGGCCGGGGTTGTATGAGCAGTTCTTC | CATSDDRGPGLYEQFF
few | TRBJ1-1 | - | TRBV6-2/TRBV6-3 | TGTGCCAGCAGTTTCCCCAAGGGGTCTGAAGCTTTCTTT | CASSFPKGSEAFF
- | TRBJ2-2 | - | TRBV5-4 | TGTGCCAGCAGCTTGCAGGGGCGGCTCACCGGGGAGCTGTTTTTT | CASSLQGRLTGELFF
many | TRBJ2-1 | - | TRBV7-9 | TGTGCCAGCAGCTCAATCGGAGTTTACAATGAGCAGTTCTTC | CASSSIGVYNEQFF
- | TRBJ2-7 | TRBD2 | TRBV7-2 | TGTGCCAGCAGCTTATCACCGGGACTAGCGGGAGGGCCTCCCTACGAGCAGTACTTC | CASSLSPGLAGGPPYEQYF